The 8 T cell receptor beta chains given below trace back to one sample, sequenced in a study of blood T cell repertoires in COVID-19. TCRdb's copy holds only in-frame clones and misses some; the assay was immunoSEQ multiplex PCR. The table shows some 68,000 clones, with about nine tenths occurring only once. The sample comprised peripheral blood. The receptor set was obtained from a man aged 50 to 59 with COVID-19, enrolled during active disease.

The rearrangement uses TRBV7-2 and TRBJ1-2; TRBD1 matches 9 bases. V shed 2 bases, J shed 8 bases, and the junction held 12 bases outside the gene matches. CDR1 is SGHTA, CDR2 FQGNSA, per germline. This CDR3 region has 16 residues. This chain's CDR3 is CASSLSPDTGGRGYTF. Here the CDR3 DNA reads TGTGCCAGCAGCTTATCACCAGACACAGGGGGCCGGGGCTACACCTTC.

The J gene is TRBJ2-7, the V gene TRBV7-8, with 7 nucleotides matching TRBD2. V lost 5 bases and J lost 2; bases outside the gene matches: 12. The CDR3 is made up of 16 amino acids. The germline V gene encodes CDR1 SGHVS and CDR2 FQNEAQ. The CDR3 nucleotides read TGTGCCAGCAGCCCCCAGCGGGCTAGCGGTACCTACGAGCAGTACTTC. This translates into CASSPQRASGTYEQYF.

The chain's CDR3 is CASSDQGGTEAFF. The CDR3 DNA sequence: TGTGCCAGCAGTGACCAGGGTGGGACTGAAGCTTTCTTT. The chain has TRBV6-4 and TRBJ1-1; weak D call: TRBD1 (5 bases). With 2 bases removed from V and 5 bases from J, the gap between germline ends came to 9 bases. The CDR3 contains 13 residues. Germline lookup yields CDR1 MRHNA and CDR2 SNTAGT.

V and J are TRBV29-1 and TRBJ2-7, with 9 bases fitting TRBD2. This CDR3 comprises 14 residues. V gave up 4 bases and J gave up 6 bases; unmatched junction bases: 10. Per the germline V gene, CDR1 is SQVTM and CDR2 is ANQGSEA. The DNA for the CDR3 is TGCAGCGTTGGATTAGCGGGAGATGTCGGCGAGCAGTACTTC. Its translation: CSVGLAGDVGEQYF.

The CDR3 nucleotides read TGTGCCAGCAGCCGAACGCCTTGGGACAGCCACACCTCCTACGAGCAGTACTTC. Residues: CASSRTPWDSHTSYEQYF. This chain joins TRBV5-4 and TRBJ2-7, with TRBD1 identical over 7 bases. Germline V gives CDR1 SGHNT, CDR2 YYREEE (reference sequence). CDR3 size: 18 residues. V was clipped by 4 bases and J by 0 bases; unmatched bases: 16.

J is TRBJ2-3 and V is TRBV6-4; 15 nucleotides match TRBD2. V shed 6 bases, J shed 5 bases, and the junction held 6 bases outside the gene matches. Germline V lookup: CDR1 MRHNA, CDR2 SNTAGT. The CDR3 totals 16 residues. This chain's CDR3 is CASSLGLAGGQDTQYF. DNA for the CDR3: TGTGCCAGCAGCCTCGGACTAGCGGGAGGGCAAGATACGCAGTATTTT.

V usage is TRBV7-9 and J usage is TRBJ1-2, with 11 bases identical to TRBD1. The CDR3 contains 15 residues. CDR1 and CDR2 from the germline V gene are SEHNR and FQNEAQ (reference sequence). V was pared by 5 bases and J by 8 bases, with 10 bases of the junction left unmatched. CDR3 DNA sequence: TGTGCCAGCAGCCCTCCCGGACAGGGGGCGTGGGGCTACACCTTC. This translates into CASSPPGQGAWGYTF.

The V gene is TRBV27, the J gene TRBJ1-3; D perhaps matches TRBD1 (6 bases). Trimming took 5 bases from V and 0 from J, leaving 8 bases between them. Germline V gene sequence: CDR1 MNHEY, CDR2 SMNVEV (reference sequence). The CDR3 is made up of 14 amino acids. The DNA for the CDR3 is TGTGCCAGCAGTGCGACAGGCTCTGGAAACACCATATATTTT. It codes for CASSATGSGNTIYF.